The rows below give T cell receptor beta chains drawn from one sample of a study of blood T cell repertoires in COVID-19. TCRdb's copy holds only in-frame clones and misses some; the assay was immunoSEQ multiplex PCR. This table holds about 190,000 clones, roughly 87% found once. Sequenced input: peripheral blood. The receptor set was obtained from a middle-aged woman with acute or convalescent COVID-19. The CDR3 runs from the conserved cysteine through the conserved F or W. The D gene is left open where the match is weak. Only part of the rows carry a size: once, few, many, or a class if the clone is expanded.

J gene: TRBJ1-1; clone size: .; D gene: .; V gene: TRBV6-4; CDR3 protein: CASSDTATGGAFF; CDR3 DNA: TGTGCCAGCAGTGACACTGCGACAGGCGGGGCTTTCTTT
J gene: TRBJ1-1; clone size: .; D gene: .; V gene: TRBV5-1; CDR3 protein: CASSLNRPNTEAFF; CDR3 DNA: TGCGCCAGCAGCTTAAACAGGCCGAACACTGAAGCTTTCTTT
J gene: TRBJ1-4; clone size: .; D gene: .; V gene: TRBV14; CDR3 protein: CASSQRGGGEKLFF; CDR3 DNA: TGTGCCAGCAGCCAACGGGGGGGTGGAGAAAAACTGTTTTTT
J gene: TRBJ1-2; clone size: .; D gene: .; V gene: TRBV7-2; CDR3 protein: CASSLGQYYGYTF; CDR3 DNA: TGTGCCAGCAGCTTAGGGCAGTACTATGGCTACACCTTC
J gene: TRBJ1-5; clone size: .; D gene: TRBD1; V gene: TRBV19; CDR3 protein: CASFPGTGDAQPQHF; CDR3 DNA: TGTGCCAGCTTCCCTGGGACAGGGGATGCGCAGCCCCAGCATTTT
J gene: TRBJ1-6; clone size: .; D gene: TRBD1; V gene: TRBV19; CDR3 protein: CATRQGASSYNSPLHF; CDR3 DNA: TGTGCCACGCGACAGGGGGCGAGCTCCTATAATTCACCCCTCCACTTT
J gene: TRBJ2-1; clone size: .; D gene: .; V gene: TRBV7-6; CDR3 protein: CASSWTDEQFF; CDR3 DNA: TGTGCCAGCAGCTGGACAGATGAGCAGTTCTTC
J gene: TRBJ2-1; clone size: .; D gene: .; V gene: TRBV6-6; CDR3 protein: CAVARTRIWNEQFF; CDR3 DNA: TGTGCCGTGGCTAGGACTCGTATATGGAATGAGCAGTTCTTC
J gene: TRBJ2-7; clone size: .; D gene: .; V gene: TRBV29-1; CDR3 protein: CSAASRSSYEQYF; CDR3 DNA: TGCAGCGCAGCGAGTAGGAGCTCCTACGAGCAGTACTTC
J gene: TRBJ1-4; clone size: .; D gene: .; V gene: TRBV7-2; CDR3 protein: CASSEQPFNEKLFF; CDR3 DNA: TGTGCCAGCAGCGAACAGCCATTTAATGAAAAACTGTTTTTT
J gene: TRBJ2-2; clone size: .; D gene: .; V gene: TRBV2; CDR3 protein: CASSPQTLLFF; CDR3 DNA: TGTGCCAGCAGTCCTCAGACTTTGCTGTTTTTT
J gene: TRBJ2-1; clone size: .; D gene: .; V gene: TRBV6-4; CDR3 protein: CASSDGGASYNEQFF; CDR3 DNA: TGTGCCAGCAGTGACGGGGGGGCGTCCTACAATGAGCAGTTCTTC
J gene: TRBJ2-2; clone size: few; D gene: TRBD2; V gene: TRBV7-8; CDR3 protein: CASGASGNTGELFF; CDR3 DNA: TGTGCCAGCGGGGCTAGCGGTAACACCGGGGAGCTGTTTTTT
J gene: TRBJ2-2; clone size: .; D gene: .; V gene: TRBV5-1; CDR3 protein: CASTKESNTGELFF; CDR3 DNA: TGCGCCAGCACCAAGGAGTCGAACACCGGGGAGCTGTTTTTT
J gene: TRBJ1-2; clone size: .; D gene: .; V gene: TRBV19; CDR3 protein: CASSMRANYGYTF; CDR3 DNA: TGTGCCAGTAGTATGCGAGCTAACTATGGCTACACCTTC
J gene: TRBJ1-1; clone size: .; D gene: TRBD1; V gene: TRBV11-2; CDR3 protein: CASSSQGAGAFF; CDR3 DNA: TGTGCCAGCAGTTCACAGGGGGCGGGAGCTTTCTTT
J gene: TRBJ2-2; clone size: .; D gene: TRBD2; V gene: TRBV30; CDR3 protein: CAWRVAGGTGELFF; CDR3 DNA: TGTGCCTGGAGAGTAGCGGGGGGAACCGGGGAGCTGTTTTTT
J gene: TRBJ2-5; clone size: .; D gene: .; V gene: TRBV11-3; CDR3 protein: CASSFPEETQYF; CDR3 DNA: TGTGCCAGCAGCTTTCCTGAAGAGACCCAGTACTTC
J gene: TRBJ2-1; clone size: .; D gene: .; V gene: TRBV28; CDR3 protein: CASSSPGGPTYNEQFF; CDR3 DNA: TGTGCCAGCAGTTCCCCCGGCGGGCCCACCTACAATGAGCAGTTCTTC
J gene: TRBJ2-1; clone size: .; D gene: .; V gene: TRBV21-1; CDR3 protein: CASSTQEGLAGGYTFNEQFF; CDR3 DNA: TGTGCCAGCAGCACTCAAGAGGGACTAGCGGGAGGTTACACCTTCAATGAGCAGTTCTTC
J gene: TRBJ1-2; clone size: .; D gene: TRBD1; V gene: TRBV28; CDR3 protein: CASSSPRDRGSRGGYTF; CDR3 DNA: TGTGCCAGCAGTTCCCCCCGGGACAGGGGGAGTCGAGGCGGCTACACCTTC
J gene: TRBJ2-5; clone size: .; D gene: .; V gene: TRBV29-1; CDR3 protein: CSAQRPGLKETQYF; CDR3 DNA: TGCAGCGCTCAAAGGCCGGGACTTAAGGAGACCCAGTACTTC
J gene: TRBJ1-2; clone size: .; D gene: TRBD1; V gene: TRBV5-8; CDR3 protein: CASSYDRAYGYTF; CDR3 DNA: TGTGCCAGCAGCTACGACAGGGCCTATGGCTACACCTTC
J gene: TRBJ2-3; clone size: .; D gene: TRBD2; V gene: TRBV28; CDR3 protein: CASSPQKSGGVSTDTQYF; CDR3 DNA: TGTGCCAGCAGTCCCCAGAAAAGCGGGGGGGTCTCCACAGATACGCAGTATTTT
J gene: TRBJ2-3; clone size: few; D gene: TRBD2; V gene: TRBV6-5; CDR3 protein: CASGASGTTDTQYF; CDR3 DNA: TGTGCCAGCGGGGCTAGCGGGACCACAGATACGCAGTATTTT
J gene: TRBJ1-2; clone size: .; D gene: .; V gene: TRBV6-1; CDR3 protein: CASSEGEFEAGIYGYTF; CDR3 DNA: TGTGCCAGCAGTGAAGGAGAATTCGAGGCAGGGATCTATGGCTACACCTTC
J gene: TRBJ2-1; clone size: .; D gene: TRBD2; V gene: TRBV6-2/TRBV6-3; CDR3 protein: CASSYRTSGVSSYNEQFF; CDR3 DNA: TGTGCCAGCAGTTATCGGACTAGCGGGGTTTCGTCCTACAATGAGCAGTTCTTC
J gene: TRBJ2-7; clone size: .; D gene: TRBD2; V gene: TRBV7-2; CDR3 protein: CASSLVGREQYEQYF; CDR3 DNA: TGTGCCAGCAGCTTAGTCGGGCGGGAGCAATACGAGCAGTACTTC
J gene: TRBJ2-1; clone size: once; D gene: TRBD2; V gene: TRBV20-1; CDR3 protein: CSASSGATASNEQFF; CDR3 DNA: TGCAGTGCTAGTAGCGGGGCGACCGCTAGTAATGAGCAGTTCTTC
J gene: TRBJ2-3; clone size: .; D gene: TRBD2; V gene: TRBV7-9; CDR3 protein: CASSYGLAGGITDTQYF; CDR3 DNA: TGTGCCAGCAGCTATGGACTAGCGGGGGGAATCACAGATACGCAGTATTTT
J gene: TRBJ1-2; clone size: .; D gene: .; V gene: TRBV6-6; CDR3 protein: CASSITANYGYTF; CDR3 DNA: TGTGCCAGCAGCATCACAGCTAACTATGGCTACACCTTC
J gene: TRBJ2-1; clone size: .; D gene: .; V gene: TRBV24-1; CDR3 protein: CATSDLWGESYNEQFF; CDR3 DNA: TGTGCCACCAGTGATTTGTGGGGAGAATCCTACAATGAGCAGTTCTTC
J gene: TRBJ1-5; clone size: .; D gene: .; V gene: TRBV5-1; CDR3 protein: CASSLSGSNQPQHF; CDR3 DNA: TGCGCCAGCAGCCTCAGCGGGAGCAATCAGCCCCAGCATTTT
J gene: TRBJ1-6; clone size: .; D gene: TRBD1; V gene: TRBV6-5; CDR3 protein: CASRLTGLNSPLHF; CDR3 DNA: TGTGCCAGCAGACTGACAGGGCTAAATTCACCCCTCCACTTT
J gene: TRBJ1-2; clone size: .; D gene: .; V gene: TRBV29-1; CDR3 protein: CSVEGGVSYGYTF; CDR3 DNA: TGCAGCGTTGAGGGAGGGGTCAGCTATGGCTACACCTTC
J gene: TRBJ1-5; clone size: .; D gene: TRBD1; V gene: TRBV3-1/TRBV3-2; CDR3 protein: CASSPSDRAQPQHF; CDR3 DNA: TGTGCCAGCAGCCCCTCGGACAGGGCACAGCCCCAGCATTTT
J gene: TRBJ1-4; clone size: .; D gene: .; V gene: TRBV5-6; CDR3 protein: CASSLAEGQTNEKLFF; CDR3 DNA: TGTGCCAGCAGCCTGGCGGAGGGGCAAACTAATGAAAAACTGTTTTTT